These T cell receptor beta chains were read from a single sample in a study of T cell clonotyping in hematopoietic cell transplantation. Data came from immunoSEQ multiplex PCR; TCRdb stores just in-frame clones and leaves some out. The sample includes approximately 9,300 clones, approximately 80% of them seen just once. The material sequenced was PBMCs, taken at the time of graft-versus-host disease after allogeneic stem cell transplant. All receptors derive from a male patient between 55 and 70 years old who had an allogeneic stem cell transplant from an unrelated donor, so the T cells may come from the graft donor. Some clones in this sample may be carry-over from other donors' samples. The CDR3 runs from the conserved cysteine through the conserved F or W. D genes are given only for firm matches. The size of a clone is reported for some rows only, either as once, few or many, or as a class for expanded clones.

clone_size	v_call	d_call	j_call	cdr3_nt	cdr3_aa
NA	TRBV5-4	NA	TRBJ1-6	TGTGCCAGCAGCCCGGGCGGGACCTTAAATTCACCCCTCCACTTT	CASSPGGTLNSPLHF
NA	TRBV9	TRBD2	TRBJ2-7	TGTGCCAGCAGCGTTAGCGGGGGGCGCGACGAGCAGTACTTC	CASSVSGGRDEQYF
once	TRBV2	NA	TRBJ1-2	TGTGCCAGCTACGGGAACTATGGCTACACCTTC	CASYGNYGYTF
NA	TRBV10-3	TRBD1	TRBJ1-2	TGTGCCATCAGTGTAGACAGGGACTATGGCTACACCTTC	CAISVDRDYGYTF
few	TRBV10-3	TRBD1	TRBJ2-7	TGTGCCAGCAGCCTGACAGGGGGCTACGAGCAGTACTTC	CASSLTGGYEQYF
NA	TRBV7-2	NA	TRBJ1-3	TGTGCCAGCAGCCCCGGGACCGCTGGAAACACCATATATTTT	CASSPGTAGNTIYF
few	TRBV4-3	NA	TRBJ2-7	TGCGCCAGCAGCCACCTGCCGGTCCGAACCTACGAGCAGTACTTC	CASSHLPVRTYEQYF
NA	TRBV4-1	TRBD1	TRBJ2-2	TGCGCCAGCAGCCAAAACTCATTCGGGACAGGGACGAACACCGGGGAGCTGTTTTTT	CASSQNSFGTGTNTGELFF
NA	TRBV2	NA	TRBJ2-5	TGTGCCAGCACAGCGGAAGAGACCCAGTACTTC	CASTAEETQYF
NA	TRBV27	NA	TRBJ1-1	TGTGCCAGCAGTTTATCTGTATGGGAGAGCACTGAAGCTTTCTTT	CASSLSVWESTEAFF
NA	TRBV7-2	NA	TRBJ1-1	TGTGCCAGCAGCTCACCGGGGGGAGGGAAAGCTTTCTTT	CASSSPGGGKAFF
NA	TRBV7-2	NA	TRBJ1-2	TGTGCCAGCAGCTTAGAGGGGCTCACCCCACATGGCTACACCTTC	CASSLEGLTPHGYTF
NA	TRBV27	NA	TRBJ2-5	TGTGCCAGCAGTTTCAGCTTAGGTTGGGAGACCCAGTACTTC	CASSFSLGWETQYF
NA	TRBV5-1	NA	TRBJ1-6	TGCGCCAGCAGCCCGGGGGCAGCTTATAATTCACCCCTCCACTTT	CASSPGAAYNSPLHF
NA	TRBV19	NA	TRBJ1-2	TGTGCCAGTAGTATGGTACAGCCGTATGGCTACACCTTC	CASSMVQPYGYTF
NA	TRBV2	NA	TRBJ2-2	TGTGCCAGCAGTCGACAGACTCTCGCGAACACCGGGGAGCTGTTTTTT	CASSRQTLANTGELFF
NA	TRBV7-4	NA	TRBJ1-5	TGTGCCAGCAGCTTAGGGGGGATTCAGCCCCAGCATTTT	CASSLGGIQPQHF
NA	TRBV11-2	TRBD2	TRBJ2-7	TGTGCCAGCAGCTTAGACGGGACTAGTGCTTACGAGCAGTACTTC	CASSLDGTSAYEQYF
few	TRBV4-1	TRBD1	TRBJ2-3	TGCGCCAGCAGCTGGGACAGGGTCACAGATACGCAGTATTTT	CASSWDRVTDTQYF
NA	TRBV4-3	TRBD1	TRBJ2-2	TGCGCCAGCAGCCAAGGCTTACAGGGGGACTACACCGGGGAGCTGTTTTTT	CASSQGLQGDYTGELFF
NA	TRBV7-3	NA	TRBJ2-2	TGTGCCAGCAGCTCCTCCTTTTCGGCCGGGGAGCTGTTTTTT	CASSSSFSAGELFF
NA	TRBV6-1	NA	TRBJ2-1	TGTGCCAGCAGTGCTCTACAGGAGGGTGAGCAGTTCTTC	CASSALQEGEQFF
NA	TRBV19	NA	TRBJ1-4	TGTGCCAGTGGGGGTCCTCAGGGAGAAAAACTGTTTTTT	CASGGPQGEKLFF
NA	TRBV7-9	NA	TRBJ1-6	TGTGCCAGCAGCCGAAATGGAGGGGGTCATTCACCCCTCCACTTT	CASSRNGGGHSPLHF
once	TRBV5-4	NA	TRBJ2-5	TGTGCCAGCAGCTCTGACATGGAAGAGACCCAGTACTTC	CASSSDMEETQYF
once	TRBV11-2	NA	TRBJ2-7	TGTGCCAGCAGCTGGGACTTCTACGAGCAGTACTTC	CASSWDFYEQYF
NA	TRBV5-1	NA	TRBJ2-7	TGCGCCAGCAGCTCAGGCGGTAGCGACAACGAGCAGTACTTC	CASSSGGSDNEQYF
NA	TRBV5-1	NA	TRBJ1-1	TGCGCCAGCAGCCCGCTTGGGGAGGGGCACACTGAAGCTTTCTTT	CASSPLGEGHTEAFF
NA	TRBV19	NA	TRBJ1-2	TGTGCCAGCCGTAATGCTCTTTCTATGGATAACTATGGCTACACCTTC	CASRNALSMDNYGYTF
NA	TRBV10-3	TRBD1	TRBJ1-2	TGTGCCATCAATTCGGACAGGGGGTGGGGAGGCTACACCTTC	CAINSDRGWGGYTF
NA	TRBV6-5	NA	TRBJ1-1	TGTGCCAGCAGTTACTCGAACAGGGACATGAACACTGAAGCTTTCTTT	CASSYSNRDMNTEAFF
NA	TRBV2	NA	TRBJ1-6	TGTGCCAGCAGTGTAGGGGTTTATTCACCCCTCCACTTT	CASSVGVYSPLHF
NA	TRBV2	NA	TRBJ1-2	TGTGCCAGCAGGCCACCCGGGATATATGGCTACACCTTC	CASRPPGIYGYTF
NA	TRBV13	NA	TRBJ1-3	TGTGCCAGCAGCTTAGGAGGAGGAAACACCATATATTTT	CASSLGGGNTIYF
NA	TRBV6-5	TRBD1	TRBJ1-2	TGTGCCAGCAGTTCCCCGACAGGGGTGGTCGGCTACACCTTC	CASSSPTGVVGYTF
NA	TRBV7-9	NA	TRBJ2-5	TGTGCCAGCAGCTTAGCCCTAGGTCCCGGATATACAGGGCGAGAGACCCAGTACTTC	CASSLALGPGYTGRETQYF
NA	TRBV10-3	NA	TRBJ1-2	TGTGCCATCAGTGAGCTCCCAGCCCTTAACTATGGCTACACCTTC	CAISELPALNYGYTF
once	TRBV5-8	NA	TRBJ1-5	TGTGCCAGCAGCCCCAGGGTTTATAGCAATCAGCCCCAGCATTTT	CASSPRVYSNQPQHF
NA	TRBV19	NA	TRBJ1-2	TGTGCCAGTAGTATGGTAGGGGTGGATGGTGGCTACACCTTC	CASSMVGVDGGYTF
NA	TRBV5-6	NA	TRBJ1-2	TGTGCCAGCAGCTTGGCGCCCTTGTCCTTAATAGGCTACACCTTC	CASSLAPLSLIGYTF
NA	TRBV7-2	NA	TRBJ1-1	TGTGCCAGCAGCCCCGAGGGAATAAGGGCCACAGAGGCTTTCTTT	CASSPEGIRATEAFF
NA	TRBV5-6	NA	TRBJ2-3	TGTGCCAGCAGCTTATCAGGGCTAAGGAGCACAGATACGCAGTATTTT	CASSLSGLRSTDTQYF
once	TRBV7-2	TRBD1	TRBJ2-1	TGTGCCAGCAGCTCCCGGACAGGGGCGGAGTATGAGCAGTTCTTC	CASSSRTGAEYEQFF
NA	TRBV4-1	NA	TRBJ2-7	TGCGCCAGCAGCCAAGGCTTAGGGACCTACGAGCAGTACTTC	CASSQGLGTYEQYF
NA	TRBV27	TRBD1	TRBJ2-7	TGTGCCAGCAGTTTAACGGGACAGGGCTTCGGACAGTACTTC	CASSLTGQGFGQYF
NA	TRBV6-1	NA	TRBJ1-6	TGTGCCAGCAGTGAATGGGCGAGCTCCTATAATTCACCCCTCCACTTT	CASSEWASSYNSPLHF
NA	TRBV7-2	NA	TRBJ2-5	TGTGCCAGCAGCTTATTGTGGCAGGGGGAGGTTTACTTC	CASSLLWQGEVYF
NA	TRBV6-5	TRBD1	TRBJ2-5	TGTGCCAGCGGGTCGGACAGGGGAGAGACCCAGTACTTC	CASGSDRGETQYF
once	TRBV11-2	TRBD1	TRBJ1-5	TGTGCCAGCAGCCCCCGACAGGGGGGACAGCCCCAGCATTTT	CASSPRQGGQPQHF
NA	TRBV7-2	NA	TRBJ2-7	TGTGCCAGCAGCTTTACTTACAGGGTCGGCGAGCAGTACTTC	CASSFTYRVGEQYF
few	TRBV27	NA	TRBJ1-1	TGTGCCAGCAGTTTTGGGCAGGGCCTCACTGAAGCTTTCTTT	CASSFGQGLTEAFF
NA	TRBV6-1	NA	TRBJ1-5	TGTGCCAGCAGCCCCCTGGAGGGACAGCCCCAGCATTTT	CASSPLEGQPQHF
medium-sized	TRBV7-9	NA	TRBJ1-1	TGTGCCAGCAGCTCGAGCGACAGGTTTGAAGCTTTCTTT	CASSSSDRFEAFF
NA	TRBV6-5	NA	TRBJ1-6	TGTGCCAGCAGTGCTTCTCTTAATTCACCCCTCCACTTT	CASSASLNSPLHF